Following are 25 T cell receptor beta chains from one sample sequenced in a study of CD8 T cells in Susac syndrome. cDNA came from around 0.54 to 1 ug RNA primed by random hexamers. TCRdb reprocessed the immunoSEQ multiplex PCR reads with MiXCR, giving one entry per CDR3 protein. This sample has some 180,000 distinct CDR3 sequences, with roughly 90% found just once. Input material: CD4+ T cells from PBMCs. The origin of the receptors is a human donor with Susac syndrome.

The chain carries TRBV7-3 and TRBJ2-2; TRBD1 agrees at 9 bases. Germline V gene data show CDR1 as SGHTA and CDR2 as FQGTGA. The CDR3 contains 15 residues. Losses at the gene ends were 2 bases for V and 6 bases for J; bases not matched to a gene: 4. This CDR3 reads CASSLHRGQSGELFF. DNA of the CDR3: TGTGCCAGCAGCTTACACAGGGGGCAATCCGGGGAGCTGTTTTTT.

The chain carries TRBV27 and TRBJ1-3; 7 bases match TRBD1. The V segment lost 5 bases and the J segment 4 bases; nucleotides outside the gene matches: 8. The CDR3 spans 15 residues. Per the germline V gene, CDR1 is MNHEY and CDR2 is SMNVEV (reference sequence). The chain's CDR3 is CASSATGSFGNTIYF. In nucleotides, the CDR3 is TGTGCCAGCAGTGCGACAGGGAGCTTCGGAAACACCATATATTTT.

The chain links TRBV12-5 to TRBJ2-2; 9 nucleotides match TRBD1. V gave up 6 bases and J gave up 4 bases; unmatched junction bases: 6. This CDR3 comprises 15 residues. Germline V gene sequence: CDR1 LGHNT, CDR2 FRNRAP. CDR3 loop: CASGWTGAGTGELFF. In DNA, the CDR3 is TGTGCTAGTGGCTGGACAGGGGCGGGCACCGGGGAGCTGTTTTTT.

This chain connects TRBV2 to TRBJ2-6; the D is unclear. The germline gives CDR1 SNHLY, CDR2 FYNNEI. V lost 7 bases to trimming and J lost 0 bases, with 13 bases between them. This CDR3 is 16 amino acids long. The CDR3 DNA reads as TGTGCCAGCAACCAGGCAGCCCTCTCTGGGGCCAACGTCCTGACTTTC. Translating gives CASNQAALSGANVLTF.

This clonotype appeared once. In DNA, the CDR3 is TGTGCCAGCAGTTCAACAGGGACAACTAATGAAAAACTGTTTTTT. Translated: CASSSTGTTNEKLFF. The chain joins TRBV7-6 to TRBJ1-4, with D perhaps matching TRBD1 (6 bases). CDR3 length equals 15 residues. Germline loops: CDR1 SGHVS, CDR2 FNYEAQ. Trimming took 6 bases from V and 0 from J, leaving 11 bases between them. Variable domain in full (rest from reference TRBV7-6 and TRBJ1-4): GAGVSQSPRYKVTKRGQDVALRCDPISGHVSLYWYRQALGQGPEFLTYFNYEAQQDKSGLPNDRFSAERPEGSISTLTIQRTEQRDSAMYRCASSSTGTTNEKLFFGSGTQLSVL.

J is TRBJ1-2 and V is TRBV7-9; D unclear. The CDR3 is 14 amino acids. Germline CDR1 reads SEHNR; CDR2 reads FQNEAQ (reference sequence). V was shortened by 1 base and J by 4 bases, with 10 bases between the two germline ends. CDR3 amino acids: CASSLESGSYGYTF. The CDR3 nucleotides are TGTGCCAGCAGCTTAGAATCGGGAAGCTATGGCTACACCTTC.

The genes are TRBV11-2 and TRBJ1-6, with unresolved D. The CDR3 runs to 14 residues. The germline V gene has CDR1 SGHAT and CDR2 FQNNGV. Trimming shortened V by 4 bases and J by 5 bases, and 9 bases separated the two germline ends. This CDR3 reads CASSSQRNNSPLHF. The CDR3 DNA is TGTGCCAGCAGCTCCCAAAGAAATAATTCACCCCTCCACTTT. Based on the CDR3 plus reference TRBV11-2 and TRBJ1-6, the full variable domain is EAGVAQSPRYKIIEKRQSVAFWCNPISGHATLYWYQQILGQGPKLLIQFQNNGVVDDSQLPKDRFSAERLKGVDSTLKIQPAKLEDSAVYLCASSSQRNNSPLHFGNGTRLTVT.

The chain carries TRBV25-1 and TRBJ2-3; 9 nucleotides align to TRBD2. From germline, CDR1 is MGHDK and CDR2 SYGVNS. V lost 4 bases to trimming and J lost 11 bases; unmatched junction nucleotides: 13. The CDR3 is made up of 15 amino acids. The CDR3: CASSGSSGTPGKQYF. The DNA of the CDR3 is TGTGCCAGCAGTGGGTCTAGCGGGACCCCGGGAAAGCAGTATTTT.

The chain has TRBV3-1 and TRBJ1-1; D is uncertain. Germline V gene lookup returns CDR1 LGHDT and CDR2 YNNKEL (reference sequence). The CDR3 loop spans 12 amino acids. The V end was cut by 0 bases, the J end by 6 bases, with 5 bases between. The CDR3 nucleotides are TGTGCCAGCAGCCAAGAACGGTCTGAAGCTTTCTTT. Protein product: CASSQERSEAFF. Full variable domain (outside the CDR3, taken from reference TRBV3-1 and TRBJ1-1): DTAVSQTPKYLVTQMGNDKSIKCEQNLGHDTMYWYKQDSKKFLKIMFSYNNKELIINETVPNRFSPKSPDKAHLNLHINSLELGDSAVYFCASSQERSEAFFGQGTRLTVV.

The chain couples TRBV2 to TRBJ2-3; 9 nucleotides match TRBD1. Germline V gene sequence: CDR1 SNHLY, CDR2 FYNNEI. The CDR3 is made up of 16 amino acids. Losses at the gene ends were 6 bases for V and 4 bases for J; bases not matched to a gene: 11. This chain's CDR3 is CASRVKGQGGPDTQYF. DNA for the CDR3: TGTGCCAGCAGGGTAAAGGGACAGGGTGGGCCAGATACGCAGTATTTT. Together with reference TRBV2 and TRBJ2-3, the CDR3 gives the full variable domain: EPEVTQTPSHQVTQMGQEVILRCVPISNHLYFYWYRQILGQKVEFLVSFYNNEISEKSEIFDDQFSVERPDGSNFTLKIRSTKLEDSAMYFCASRVKGQGGPDTQYFGPGTRLTVL.

This chain uses TRBV10-3 with TRBJ2-7; possibly TRBD1 for D (6 bases). The CDR3 has 13 residues. In germline, CDR1 is ENHRY, CDR2 SYGVKD. V shed 1 base and J shed 5 bases, with 9 bases lying between them. Here the CDR3 DNA reads TGTGCCATCAGTGAGTGGCAGGGGCACGAGCAGTACTTC. Translation: CAISEWQGHEQYF.

V usage is TRBV20-1 and J usage is TRBJ1-1, with D maybe TRBD1 (5 bases). This CDR3 spans 13 amino acids. The V end lost 6 bases, the J end lost 3 bases, and 14 bases lay between the germline ends. Germline-derived CDR1 and CDR2 are DFQATT and SNEGSKA (reference sequence). CDR3 sequence reads: CSARKGVYTEAFF. Written as DNA, the CDR3 is TGCAGTGCCCGGAAAGGGGTTTACACTGAAGCTTTCTTT.

The genes are TRBV12-5 and TRBJ2-3, with TRBD2 matching over 8 bases. The CDR3 has 14 amino acids. The trim removed 7 bases at V and 2 bases at J, leaving 5 bases unmatched. Germline V gene data show CDR1 as LGHNT and CDR2 as FRNRAP. The CDR3 sequence is CASAKRELTDTQYF. CDR3 DNA sequence: TGTGCTAGTGCAAAGCGGGAGCTCACAGATACGCAGTATTTT.

This chain connects TRBV28 to TRBJ2-1, with 10 bases matching TRBD2. The V gene end was trimmed by 7 bases and the J gene end by 0 bases; junction bases not matched to a gene: 12. The CDR3 has 18 residues. In germline, CDR1 is MDHEN, CDR2 SYDVKM. CDR3 nucleotides: TGTGCCAGCACAGGCGCTAGCGGGGGAGGTAGCTCCTACAATGAGCAGTTCTTC. This encodes CASTGASGGGSSYNEQFF.

The genes are TRBV7-9 and TRBJ2-7, with 12 bases matching TRBD1. The CDR3 sequence is 15 residues long. The ends lost 5 bases at V and 2 bases at J; junction bases unmatched: 4. The V gene's germline CDR1 is SEHNR and CDR2 FQNEAQ (reference sequence). In DNA, the CDR3 is TGTGCCAGCAGCCCCCGGGACAGGGGGCCCTACGAGCAGTACTTC. Protein sequence: CASSPRDRGPYEQYF.

The rearrangement joins TRBV20-1 to TRBJ1-2; D gene uncertain. CDR1 is DFQATT and CDR2 is SNEGSKA in the germline V gene (reference sequence). V dropped 4 bases and J dropped 5 bases, with 14 bases sitting between them. The CDR3 spans 13 residues. Written as DNA, the CDR3 is TGCAGTGCTATGGTGGCAACCCCTTATGGCTACACCTTC. Translation gives CSAMVATPYGYTF.

CDR3 sequence reads: CASSEDWAGYGYTF. The CDR3 bases are TGTGCCAGCAGTGAAGACTGGGCGGGATATGGCTACACCTTC. J is TRBJ1-2 and V is TRBV6-1; D call uncertain. Trimming took 1 base from V and 5 from J, leaving 11 bases between them. The CDR3 loop spans 14 amino acids. Germline loops: CDR1 MNHNS, CDR2 SASEGT.

The gene calls are TRBV20-1 and TRBJ2-7, with D unresolved. The germline V and J ends were trimmed by 3 bases and 6 bases, with 21 bases remaining between them. The germline V gene encodes CDR1 DFQATT and CDR2 SNEGSKA (reference sequence). The CDR3 loop spans 15 amino acids. The chain's CDR3 is CSASQEWGFKSEQYF. CDR3 coding DNA: TGCAGTGCTAGCCAGGAATGGGGTTTCAAGTCCGAGCAGTACTTC.

The chain couples TRBV11-2 to TRBJ2-4, with 7 bases identical to TRBD2. Germline lookup yields CDR1 SGHAT and CDR2 FQNNGV. With V trimmed by 0 bases and J by 9 bases, 8 bases remained unmatched. The CDR3 consists of 15 residues. CDR3 residues: CASSLDGWEGSIQYF. Here the CDR3 DNA reads TGTGCCAGCAGCTTAGATGGGTGGGAGGGAAGCATTCAGTACTTC.

The rearrangement links TRBV9 to TRBJ2-1; perhaps TRBD2 as D (5 bases). CDR1 SGDLS and CDR2 YYNGEE come from the germline V gene. This CDR3 region has 15 residues. V was trimmed by 1 base and J by 5 bases, leaving 13 bases between them. Here the CDR3 reads CASSVSLEINNEQFF. CDR3 sequence (DNA): TGTGCCAGCAGCGTATCACTAGAGATCAACAATGAGCAGTTCTTC.

This chain connects TRBV30 to TRBJ2-5; D possibly uses TRBD1 or TRBD2 (6 bases each). This CDR3 is built from 12 residues. CDR1 and CDR2 (germline): GTSNPN, SVGIG (reference sequence). Trimming cost V 2 bases and J 5 bases, with 9 bases left between them. CDR3: CAWSKGGETQYF. CDR3 DNA sequence: TGTGCCTGGAGTAAAGGGGGGGAGACCCAGTACTTC.

Only one count was recorded for this clonotype. V and J are TRBV27 and TRBJ1-5; no firm D call. V lost 5 bases and J lost 5, with 19 bases in between. The CDR3 has 16 amino acids. Germline V gene sequence: CDR1 MNHEY, CDR2 SMNVEV (reference sequence). The CDR3 region is CASSPLSLPGYQPQHF. In nucleotides, the CDR3 is TGTGCCAGCAGTCCCCTTAGTCTGCCTGGTTATCAGCCCCAGCATTTT.

This chain's CDR3 is CSFRGSQETQYF. In DNA form, the CDR3 reads TGCAGTTTTCGGGGCTCCCAAGAGACCCAGTACTTC. The V gene is TRBV20-1, the J gene TRBJ2-5, with D tentatively TRBD1 or TRBD2 (5 bases each). V lost 8 bases to trimming and J lost 1 base, with 11 bases between them. This CDR3 spans 12 amino acids. From germline, CDR1 is DFQATT and CDR2 SNEGSKA (reference sequence).

The chain combines TRBV2 with TRBJ1-1; possibly TRBD1 for D (6 bases). The germline V gene encodes CDR1 SNHLY and CDR2 FYNNEI. V was pared by 3 bases and J by 6 bases, with 8 bases between. CDR3 length: 12 amino acids. As DNA, the CDR3 is TGTGCCAGCAGTGACAGGGGCGCTGAAGCTTTCTTT. Amino acids: CASSDRGAEAFF.

This sequence joins TRBV13 and TRBJ2-5; no clear D gene. The CDR3 spans 13 residues. Trimming took 5 bases from V and 0 from J, leaving 7 bases between them. CDR1 is PRHDT and CDR2 is FYEKMQ in the germline V gene (reference sequence). DNA of the CDR3: TGTGCCAGCAGCCGACGGAACCAAGAGACCCAGTACTTC. It yields the protein CASSRRNQETQYF.